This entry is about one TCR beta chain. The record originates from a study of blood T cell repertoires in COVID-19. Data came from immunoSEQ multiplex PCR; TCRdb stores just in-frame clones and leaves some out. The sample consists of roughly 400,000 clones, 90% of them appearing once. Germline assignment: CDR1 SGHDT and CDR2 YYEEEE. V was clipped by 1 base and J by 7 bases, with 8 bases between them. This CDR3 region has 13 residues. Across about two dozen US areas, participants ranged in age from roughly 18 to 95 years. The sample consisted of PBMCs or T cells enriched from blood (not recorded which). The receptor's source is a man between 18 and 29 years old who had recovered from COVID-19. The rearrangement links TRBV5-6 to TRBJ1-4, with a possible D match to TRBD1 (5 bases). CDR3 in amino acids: CASSLWGGEKLFF. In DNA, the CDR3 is TGTGCCAGCAGCTTGTGGGGGGGTGAAAAACTGTTTTTT.